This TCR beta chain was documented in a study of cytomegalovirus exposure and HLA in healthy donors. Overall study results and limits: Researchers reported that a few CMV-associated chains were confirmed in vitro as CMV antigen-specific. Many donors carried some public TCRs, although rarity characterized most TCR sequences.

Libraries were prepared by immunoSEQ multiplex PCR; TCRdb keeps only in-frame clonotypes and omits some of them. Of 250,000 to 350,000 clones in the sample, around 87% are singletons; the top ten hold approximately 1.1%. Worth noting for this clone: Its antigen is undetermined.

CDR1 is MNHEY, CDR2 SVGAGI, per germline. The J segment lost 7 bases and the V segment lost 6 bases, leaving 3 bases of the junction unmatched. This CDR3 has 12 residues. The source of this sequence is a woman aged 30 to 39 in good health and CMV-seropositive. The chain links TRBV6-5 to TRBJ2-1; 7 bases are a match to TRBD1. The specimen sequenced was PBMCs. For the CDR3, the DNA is TGTGCCAGCAGATTCAGGGGGAATGAGCAGTTCTTC. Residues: CASRFRGNEQFF.